One and the same sample provided the 27 T cell receptor beta chains below, sequenced in a study of T-cell memory formation after mild COVID-19. MiXCR, run by TCRdb on the 5' RACE reads, gives a single entry per CDR3 protein. The sample records around 300,000 distinct CDR3 sequences, more than 13% being singletons. The sample consisted of PBMCs or a T cell subset sorted from them (not recorded which). Receptor source: a man aged 18 to 35 who had mild COVID-19 (a few samples of this study predate the infection). Cell type and time point are not known.

This clonotype came up many times. The V gene is TRBV3-2, the J gene TRBJ2-7. TRBV3-2 is given as a pseudogene. This CDR3 has 13 residues. For the CDR3, the DNA is TGTGCCAGCAGCCAAGACGGAGACTACGAGCAGTACGTC. Translating it yields CASSQDGDYEQYV.

This chain connects TRBV24-1 to TRBJ2-4; 9 bases align to TRBD1. The CDR3 covers 16 residues. The germline gives CDR1 KGHDR, CDR2 SFDVKD. Germline trimming cut 1 base from V and 3 bases from J; bases unmatched to any gene: 3. The CDR3: CATSDLQGAIKNIQYF. The CDR3 nucleotides read TGTGCCACCAGTGATTTACAGGGGGCAATCAAAAACATTCAGTACTTC.

The chain employs TRBV11-1 and TRBJ1-1; D uncertain. Germline-derived CDR1 and CDR2 are SGHAT and FQDESV (reference sequence). This CDR3 contains 14 residues. Trimming took 4 bases from V and 4 from J, leaving 13 bases between them. CDR3 in amino acids: CASSSWTQGTEAFF. The CDR3, as DNA: TGTGCCAGCAGCTCCTGGACCCAAGGCACTGAAGCTTTCTTT.

This clonotype has more than one count but fewer than ten. CDR3 coding DNA: TGCGCCAGCAGCCCCGGGACGCAATACAATGAGCAGTTCTTC. The encoded protein is CASSPGTQYNEQFF. This chain joins TRBV4-3 and TRBJ2-1, with D perhaps given as TRBD1 or TRBD2 (5 bases each). This CDR3 comprises 14 residues. CDR1 is LGHNA, CDR2 YSLEER, per germline. V dropped 4 bases and J dropped 4 bases, with 11 bases sitting between them.

This clonotype was seen many times. The rearrangement links TRBV11-3 to TRBJ2-3; D possibly corresponds to TRBD1 (6 bases). There are 13 residues in the CDR3. Trimming took off 3 bases at V and 6 bases at J, with 10 bases between the two ends. In germline, CDR1 is SGHNT, CDR2 YENEEA. The CDR3 is CASSFDTGDTQYF. The DNA for the CDR3 is TGTGCCAGCAGCTTCGACACAGGGGATACGCAGTATTTT.

This clonotype was seen more than once but under ten times. The chain links TRBV11-2 to TRBJ2-4, with D possibly being TRBD1 (6 bases). Trimming left V 4 bases short and J 8 bases short, with 15 bases between. The CDR3 is 14 amino acids. Per germline, CDR1 SGHAT and CDR2 FQNNGV. The CDR3 bases are TGTGCCAGCAGCTCACCGCAGGGGTTGGACATTCAGTACTTC. This gives the protein CASSSPQGLDIQYF.

V is TRBV20-1 and J is TRBJ2-3; perhaps TRBD2 as D (5 bases). Trimming removed 5 bases at V and 0 bases at J, with 12 bases between. Germline lookup yields CDR1 DFQATT and CDR2 SNEGSKA (reference sequence). The CDR3 sequence is 14 residues long. The CDR3 nucleotides are TGCAGTGCTCGAACCGGAGGCAGCACAGATACGCAGTATTTT. Translation: CSARTGGSTDTQYF.

The rearrangement uses TRBV7-2 and TRBJ2-1, with unresolved D. The CDR3 has 14 amino acids. Trimming took off 5 bases at V and 5 bases at J, with 13 bases between the two ends. Germline loops: CDR1 SGHTA, CDR2 FQGNSA. The CDR3 sequence is CASSPSWANNEQFF. The CDR3 coding sequence is TGTGCCAGCAGCCCGTCGTGGGCTAACAATGAGCAGTTCTTC.

The table lists this clonotype with many counts. The V gene is TRBV6-4, the J gene TRBJ2-3; 8 nucleotides agree with TRBD2. Trimming removed 4 bases from V and 2 bases from J; junction bases left unmatched: 2. CDR1 is MRHNA, CDR2 SNTAGT, per germline. This CDR3 contains 14 residues. As DNA, the CDR3 is TGTGCCAGCAGTGGCGGGGGGCCCACAGATACGCAGTATTTT. Its protein is CASSGGGPTDTQYF.

This clonotype has only a few counts. The chain joins TRBV12-3 or TRBV12-4 to TRBJ2-5, with D unclear. The V end lost 5 bases, the J end lost 5 bases, and 12 bases lay between the germline ends. The CDR3 covers 13 residues. Here the CDR3 reads CASSRELWETQYF. DNA for the CDR3: TGTGCCAGCAGTCGAGAGTTGTGGGAGACCCAGTACTTC.

This chain links TRBV7-2 with TRBJ2-3, with TRBD2 matching 10 bases. Trimming cost V 4 bases and J 2 bases; bases outside gene matches: 12. Germline loops: CDR1 SGHTA, CDR2 FQGNSA. The length of the CDR3 is 18 residues. CDR3 loop: CASSSPSGGHWSTDTQYF. The CDR3 DNA is TGTGCCAGCAGCTCGCCTAGCGGGGGCCATTGGTCCACAGATACGCAGTATTTT. Supplemented by reference TRBV7-2 and TRBJ2-3, the full variable domain reads GAGVSQSPSNKVTEKGKDVELRCDPISGHTALYWYRQSLGQGLEFLIYFQGNSAPDKSGLPSDRFSAERTGGSVSTLTIQRTQQEDSAVYLCASSSPSGGHWSTDTQYFGPGTRLTVL.

The DNA for the CDR3 is TGTGCCAGCAGCTTGGACCATGAGCAGTTCTTC. Residues: CASSLDHEQFF. V and J are TRBV5-5 and TRBJ2-1; D remains ambiguous. Trimming took 0 bases from V and 8 from J, leaving 3 bases between them. The germline gives CDR1 SGHKS, CDR2 YYEKEE (reference sequence). The CDR3 has 11 amino acids.

This sequence joins TRBV6-1 and TRBJ2-7; D is uncertain. The CDR3 contains 14 residues. CDR1 and CDR2 from the germline V gene are MNHNS and SASEGT. Trimming cost V 3 bases and J 2 bases, with 11 bases left between them. CDR3 in DNA: TGTGCCAGCAGTGATCGGTGGGGAACCTACGAGCAGTACTTC. Encoded protein: CASSDRWGTYEQYF.

This clonotype occurred a few times. V is TRBV3-1 and J is TRBJ2-2, with 7 bases fitting TRBD2. CDR3 length equals 14 residues. The germline V gene has CDR1 LGHDT and CDR2 YNNKEL (reference sequence). V lost 4 bases to trimming and J lost 7 bases; unmatched junction nucleotides: 6. The CDR3 sequence is CASSLLSGVGELFF. The CDR3 DNA follows: TGTGCCAGCAGCCTCCTAAGCGGGGTCGGGGAGCTGTTTTTT.

This clonotype occurred a few times. The V gene is TRBV11-2, the J gene TRBJ2-5; 11 bases map to TRBD1. Trimming removed 5 bases from V and 5 bases from J; junction bases left unmatched: 7. CDR1 SGHAT and CDR2 FQNNGV come from the germline V gene. The CDR3 sequence is 15 residues long. The DNA of the CDR3 is TGTGCCAGCAGCCCGGGACAGGGGGGGGTGGAGACCCAGTACTTC. Translating gives CASSPGQGGVETQYF.

This chain uses TRBV28 with TRBJ1-6, with D unclear. The germline V and J ends were trimmed by 7 bases and 0 bases, with 4 bases remaining between them. The CDR3 spans 13 residues. From germline, CDR1 is MDHEN and CDR2 SYDVKM. Here the CDR3 DNA reads TGTGCCAGCAAGGGCTCCTATAATTCACCCCTCCACTTT. Protein product: CASKGSYNSPLHF.

This clonotype appeared many times. This chain links TRBV7-8 with TRBJ1-2; the D is unclear. The ends were cut back, 5 bases at V and 5 bases at J, with 15 bases in the middle. Germline V gene data show CDR1 as SGHVS and CDR2 as FQNEAQ. The CDR3 is 14 amino acids. As DNA, the CDR3 is TGTGCCAGCAGCATAGGGTCGGCAGCGTATGGCTACACCTTC. Translation gives CASSIGSAAYGYTF.

V usage is TRBV4-1 and J usage is TRBJ2-1; either TRBD1 or TRBD2 may supply D (5 bases each). Germline CDR1 reads MGHRA; CDR2 reads YSYEKL. V lost 4 bases to trimming and J lost 8 bases, with 12 bases between them. The CDR3 sequence is 13 residues long. For the CDR3, the DNA is TGCGCCAGCAGCCTCCCTCGAGGGGATGAGCAGTTCTTC. Protein sequence: CASSLPRGDEQFF.

In DNA form, the CDR3 reads TGCGCCAGCAGCCAAGGGCAGGGCGCAACTAATGAAAAACTGTTTTTT. Its translation: CASSQGQGATNEKLFF. The rearrangement uses TRBV4-3 and TRBJ1-4; D may be TRBD1 (5 bases). The V and J ends lost 1 base and 0 bases respectively, with 9 bases between them. This CDR3 is built from 16 residues. CDR1 and CDR2 from the germline V gene are LGHNA and YSLEER.

The chain links TRBV27 to TRBJ2-7, with D tentatively TRBD1 (6 bases). The germline CDR1 and CDR2 sequences are MNHEY and SMNVEV (reference sequence). Trimming pared 4 bases from V and 4 bases from J, leaving 11 bases between. The CDR3 extends over 13 amino acids. The CDR3 here is CASSSLDSYEQYV. CDR3 sequence (DNA): TGTGCCAGCAGTTCCCTGGACAGTTACGAGCAGTACGTC.

The chain uses TRBV3-1 and TRBJ1-1; TRBD1 is a possible D gene (6 bases). The V gene lost 4 bases and the J gene lost 0 bases, with 12 bases spanning the gap. The germline V gene has CDR1 LGHDT and CDR2 YNNKEL (reference sequence). The CDR3 is 15 residues long. The CDR3 is CASSREGGMNTEAFF. The CDR3 DNA reads as TGTGCCAGCAGCCGGGAGGGGGGCATGAACACTGAAGCTTTCTTT.

V gene TRBV7-6 combines with J gene TRBJ1-1; TRBD1 agrees at 7 bases. The ends lost 6 bases at V and 1 base at J; junction bases unmatched: 14. The CDR3 is 17 residues long. Germline CDR1 is SGHVS and CDR2 is FNYEAQ. The CDR3 DNA reads TGTGCCAGCAGGGCGGGGCGACAGGGCCAAGAGAACACTGAAGCTTTCTTT. It specifies CASRAGRQGQENTEAFF.

This chain joins TRBV5-1 and TRBJ2-3, with 9 nucleotides matching TRBD2. CDR3 length equals 17 residues. V shed 0 bases, J shed 0 bases, and the junction held 5 bases outside the gene matches. Germline V gene lookup returns CDR1 SGHRS and CDR2 YFSETQ. The CDR3 sequence is CASSLGALAGSTDTQYF. The CDR3 nucleotides read TGCGCCAGCAGCTTGGGGGCCCTAGCGGGGAGCACAGATACGCAGTATTTT.

The chain uses TRBV5-1 and TRBJ1-2, with D tentatively TRBD1 (6 bases). V dropped 4 bases and J dropped 8 bases, with 18 bases sitting between them. The germline V gene encodes CDR1 SGHRS and CDR2 YFSETQ. The length of the CDR3 is 14 residues. The CDR3 here is CASSEDSGFEGYTF. DNA for the CDR3: TGCGCCAGCAGCGAGGACAGTGGATTCGAAGGCTACACCTTC.

This rearrangement joins TRBV4-3 to TRBJ1-2, with D possibly matching TRBD1 (6 bases). Germline V CDR1 and CDR2: LGHNA, YSLEER. The CDR3 consists of 14 residues. Trimming pared 0 bases from V and 5 bases from J, leaving 10 bases between. As DNA, the CDR3 is TGCGCCAGCAGCCAAGACAGGGGCGGGTATGGCTACACCTTC. Amino acid sequence: CASSQDRGGYGYTF.

This clonotype showed up just a few times. The rearrangement uses TRBV4-1 and TRBJ1-5; 7 positions agree with TRBD1. Per germline, CDR1 MGHRA and CDR2 YSYEKL. The V gene end was trimmed by 1 base and the J gene end by 6 bases; junction bases not matched to a gene: 6. The CDR3 has 15 amino acids. CDR3 protein: CASSQGTGVGQPQHF. The CDR3 DNA reads TGCGCCAGCAGCCAAGGTACAGGGGTGGGTCAGCCCCAGCATTTT.

The chain couples TRBV4-1 to TRBJ1-6, with D unclear. V lost 1 base and J lost 0, with 10 bases in between. CDR3 length equals 17 residues. Germline V gives CDR1 MGHRA, CDR2 YSYEKL. CDR3 nucleotides: TGCGCCAGCAGCCAAGGGTCAGGAAGCTCCTATAATTCACCCCTCCACTTT. Its protein product is CASSQGSGSSYNSPLHF.